This TCR beta chain was sequenced during a study of CD8 T cells in Susac syndrome. The V and J ends lost 10 bases and 2 bases, in that order; junction bases with no gene match: 13. The CDR3 runs to 15 residues. Looked up from germline, CDR1 is SEHNR and CDR2 is FQNEAQ (reference sequence). An amount of RNA that ranged from roughly 0.5 to 1 ug was reverse transcribed with random hexamers. The TCR beta CDR3 was amplified by immunoSEQ multiplex PCR across 54 Vbeta, 13 Jbeta. TCRdb reprocessed the immunoSEQ multiplex PCR reads with MiXCR, giving one entry per CDR3 protein. The sample comprises 85,000 to 90,000 distinct CDR3 sequences, roughly 93% of which are singletons, and 0.25% to 0.4% rests with the top ten. Sequencing targeted TCR beta in T cells from blood (CD8+ and CD4+). Controls were age- and sex-matched healthy donors. Negative isolation yielded the CD8+ and CD4+ T cells, while FACS enriched the TEMRA cells.

The chain has TRBV7-9 and TRBJ1-1, with 7 bases identical to TRBD1. The receptor was derived from a human donor in good health. Input material: CD8+ T cells from PBMCs. CDR3 region: CATAPKRQGNTEAFF. CDR3 sequence (DNA): TGTGCCACCGCGCCTAAACGACAGGGTAACACTGAAGCTTTCTTT. The whole variable domain, filled in from reference TRBV7-9 and TRBJ1-1, reads DTGVSQNPRHKITKRGQNVTFRCDPISEHNRLYWYRQTLGQGPEFLTYFQNEAQLEKSRLLSDRFSAERPKGSFSTLEIQRTEQGDSAMYLCATAPKRQGNTEAFFGQGTRLTVV.